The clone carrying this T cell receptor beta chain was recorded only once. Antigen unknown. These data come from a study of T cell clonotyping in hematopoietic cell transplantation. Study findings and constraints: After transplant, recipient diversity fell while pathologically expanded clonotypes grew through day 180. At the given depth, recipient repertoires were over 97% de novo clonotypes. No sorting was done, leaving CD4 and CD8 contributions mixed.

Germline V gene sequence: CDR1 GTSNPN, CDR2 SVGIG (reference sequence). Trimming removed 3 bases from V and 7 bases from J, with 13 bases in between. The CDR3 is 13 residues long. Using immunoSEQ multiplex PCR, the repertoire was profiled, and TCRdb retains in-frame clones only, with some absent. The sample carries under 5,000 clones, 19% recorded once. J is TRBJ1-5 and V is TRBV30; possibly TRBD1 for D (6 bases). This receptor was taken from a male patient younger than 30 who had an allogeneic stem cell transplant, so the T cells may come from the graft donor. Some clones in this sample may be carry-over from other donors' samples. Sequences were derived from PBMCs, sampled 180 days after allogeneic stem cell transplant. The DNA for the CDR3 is TGTGCCTGGAGCCGGGGGCAGGAACAGCCCCAGCATTTT. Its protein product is CAWSRGQEQPQHF.